This T cell receptor beta chain appears in the sequencing data of a study of OX40 agonist ivuxolimab in advanced cancers. For the wider study: The costimulatory receptor OX40 (CD134) was targeted by ivuxolimab, a fully human IgG2 agonistic monoclonal antibody. Intravenous ivuxolimab was administered to patients every 2 weeks at six dose levels: 0.01, 0.1, 0.3, 1.5, 3 and 10 mg/kg. Of the approximately 50 dose-escalation patients, hepatocellular carcinoma was present in around 19, melanoma in some 15, renal cell carcinoma in 9 and head and neck cancer in 9. The dose-escalation cohort was roughly 83% male with a mean age of approximately 60 years, ranging from roughly 23 to 80. Prior anti-PD-1, anti-PD-L1 or anti-CTLA-4 therapy was permitted, and checkpoint inhibitors had been received by 30% to 40% of dose-escalation patients. Partial responses occurred in three dose-escalation patients: two with cutaneous melanoma and one with hepatocellular carcinoma. Peripheral TCRbeta sequencing aimed to test whether ivuxolimab altered TCR sequence diversity and caused clonal T-cell expansion. The paper reports the monotherapy dose-escalation portion (N of about 54 patients) of the phase I ivuxolimab trial.

The paper as a whole reports these results and caveats: Low levels of normalized T-cell clonal expansion were also shown by some nonresponding patients. The antigen specificity of the peripheral T cells that underwent clonal expansion was not determined. After ivuxolimab, more expanded clones were found on average in CD8+ T cells than in CD4+ T cells. Partial responders in the 0.1-3.0 mg/kg groups had among the lowest normalized peripheral clonal expansion, especially among CD8+ T cells. Clonal expansion of both CD4+ and CD8+ blood T cells was observed from baseline to week 6 at doses 0.1 to 3.0 mg/kg.

To sequence the TCRbeta CDR3 region, genomic DNA was isolated from the sorted cells. The immunoSEQ Assay was used for sequencing of TCRbeta CDR3 regions. TCRdb stores this immuneACCESS table with in-frame sequences only. Part of the clones is absent; in the studies checked, under half of the shortfall reflects unresolved V genes, and no reason is known for the rest. The sample contains about 100,000 clones, around 89% of them found a single time. Around 0.16% of the sample is taken by the ten largest. V is cut by 7 bases and J by 3 bases, and the space between the germline ends is 12 bases. Spanning cysteine to phenylalanine, the CDR3 consists of 13 amino acids. Only the CDR3 region is kept as DNA, spanning 39 bases read in frame from base 1. The germline V gene encodes CDR1 SNHLY and CDR2 FYNNEI. A note on this clone: The antigen it recognizes is unknown. No per-base quality is available; no much larger clone lies one base away.

The trial excluded patients who had a history of autoimmune disease or were on systemic immunosuppression. In every dose cohort, peripheral blood was drawn for TCR sequencing at baseline, cycle 4 day 1, and cycle 7 day 1. Samples came from an open-label, multicenter, first-in-human phase I dose-escalation trial of ivuxolimab. The trial enrolled adults with locally advanced or metastatic head and neck squamous cell, hepatocellular, melanoma or renal cell carcinoma. CD4+ and CD8+ T cells were sorted separately from peripheral blood before TCR sequencing. The TCR sequence derives from an adult with an advanced solid tumor such as melanoma, head and neck, liver or kidney cancer. Sequenced material: CD4+ or CD8+ T cells sorted from blood, taken in a trial of the OX40 agonist ivuxolimab. The V gene is TRBV2 and the J gene is TRBJ1-2, with a weak D call of TRBD1 (5 bases match). The CDR3 region: CASNLQGDYGYTF. The DNA sequence is given as TGTGCCAGCAACCTCCAGGGTGACTATGGCTACACCTTC. The CDR3, completed at both ends by the reference TRBV2 and TRBJ1-2 genes, gives the full variable domain EPEVTQTPSHQVTQMGQEVILRCVPISNHLYFYWYRQILGQKVEFLVSFYNNEISEKSEIFDDQFSVERPDGSNFTLKIRSTKLEDSAMYFCASNLQGDYGYTFGSGTRLTVV.